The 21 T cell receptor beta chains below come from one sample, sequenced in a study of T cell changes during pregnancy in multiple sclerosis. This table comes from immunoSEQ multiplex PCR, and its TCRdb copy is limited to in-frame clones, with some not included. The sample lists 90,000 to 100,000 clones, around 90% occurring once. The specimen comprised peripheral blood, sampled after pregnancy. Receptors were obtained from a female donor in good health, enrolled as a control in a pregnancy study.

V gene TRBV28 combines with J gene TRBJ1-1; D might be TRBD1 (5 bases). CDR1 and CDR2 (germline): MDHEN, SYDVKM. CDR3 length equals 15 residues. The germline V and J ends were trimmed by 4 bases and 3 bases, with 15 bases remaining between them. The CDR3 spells CASSSLSGVHTEAFF. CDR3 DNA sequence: TGTGCCAGCAGTTCGCTTTCGGGGGTTCACACTGAAGCTTTCTTT.

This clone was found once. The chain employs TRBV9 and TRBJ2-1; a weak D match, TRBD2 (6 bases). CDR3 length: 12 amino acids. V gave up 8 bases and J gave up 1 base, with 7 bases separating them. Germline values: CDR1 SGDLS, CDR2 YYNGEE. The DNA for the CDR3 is TGTGCCAGTGGAGGGTCCTACAATGAGCAGTTCTTC. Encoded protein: CASGGSYNEQFF.

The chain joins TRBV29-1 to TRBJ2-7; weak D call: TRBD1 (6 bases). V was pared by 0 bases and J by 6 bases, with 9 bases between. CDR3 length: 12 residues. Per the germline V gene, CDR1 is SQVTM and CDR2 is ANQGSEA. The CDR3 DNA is TGCAGCGTTGAAGATCAGGGGAGCGAGCAGTACTTC. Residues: CSVEDQGSEQYF.

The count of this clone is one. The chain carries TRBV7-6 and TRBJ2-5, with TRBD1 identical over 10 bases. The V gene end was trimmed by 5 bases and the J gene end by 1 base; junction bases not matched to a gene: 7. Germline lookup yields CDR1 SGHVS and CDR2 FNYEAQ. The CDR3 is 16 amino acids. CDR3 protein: CASSPRQGAIQETQYF. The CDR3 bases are TGTGCCAGCAGCCCCAGACAGGGGGCTATCCAAGAGACCCAGTACTTC.

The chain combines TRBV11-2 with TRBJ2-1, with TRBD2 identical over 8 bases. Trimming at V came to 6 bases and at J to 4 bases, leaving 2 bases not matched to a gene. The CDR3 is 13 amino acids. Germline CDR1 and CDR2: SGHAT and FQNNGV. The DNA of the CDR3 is TGTGCCAGCAGGTCGGGGGGGTACAATGAGCAGTTCTTC. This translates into CASRSGGYNEQFF.

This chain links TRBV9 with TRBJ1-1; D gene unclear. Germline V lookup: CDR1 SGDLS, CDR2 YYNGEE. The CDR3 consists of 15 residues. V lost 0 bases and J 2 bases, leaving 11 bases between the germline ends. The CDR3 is CASSVVLKRNTEAFF. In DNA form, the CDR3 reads TGTGCCAGCAGCGTAGTTCTAAAGAGAAACACTGAAGCTTTCTTT.

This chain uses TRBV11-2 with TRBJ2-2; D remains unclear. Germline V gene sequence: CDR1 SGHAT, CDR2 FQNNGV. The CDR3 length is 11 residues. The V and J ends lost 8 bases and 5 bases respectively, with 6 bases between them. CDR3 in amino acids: CASGQTGELFF. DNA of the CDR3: TGTGCCAGCGGGCAGACCGGGGAGCTGTTTTTT.

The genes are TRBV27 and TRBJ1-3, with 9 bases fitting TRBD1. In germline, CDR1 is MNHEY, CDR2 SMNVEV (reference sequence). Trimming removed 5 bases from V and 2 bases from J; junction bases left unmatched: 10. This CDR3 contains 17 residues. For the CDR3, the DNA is TGTGCCAGCAGTCCAACCCCGGGACAGGGACCTGGAAACACCATATATTTT. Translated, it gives CASSPTPGQGPGNTIYF.

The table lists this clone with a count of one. The CDR3 is CASSKRGGQVNTEAFF. The CDR3, as DNA: TGTGCCAGCAGCAAAAGGGGGGGCCAGGTGAACACTGAAGCTTTCTTT. The V call is TRBV13, the J call TRBJ1-1; a weak D match, TRBD1 (6 bases). The CDR3 spans 16 residues. CDR1 and CDR2 (germline): PRHDT, FYEKMQ (reference sequence). V lost 5 bases and J 0 bases, leaving 16 bases between the germline ends.

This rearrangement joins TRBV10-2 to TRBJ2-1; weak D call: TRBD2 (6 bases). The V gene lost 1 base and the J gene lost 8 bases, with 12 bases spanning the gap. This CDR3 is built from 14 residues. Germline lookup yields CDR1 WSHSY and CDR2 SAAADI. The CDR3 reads CASSEFRSGYEQFF. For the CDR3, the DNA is TGCGCCAGCAGTGAGTTTCGTAGCGGCTATGAGCAGTTCTTC.

Here the CDR3 reads CASSSPSEAFF. The CDR3 coding sequence is TGTGCCAGCAGCTCCCCCTCTGAAGCTTTCTTT. V gene TRBV9 combines with J gene TRBJ1-1; D gene uncertain. Between the trimmed V and J ends, which lost 4 bases and 6 bases, there was a span of 7 bases. The CDR3 runs to 11 residues. Germline lookup yields CDR1 SGDLS and CDR2 YYNGEE. Full variable domain (missing parts from reference TRBV9 and TRBJ1-1): DSGVTQTPKHLITATGQRVTLRCSPRSGDLSVYWYQQSLDQGLQFLIQYYNGEERAKGNILERFSAQQFPDLHSELNLSSLELGDSALYFCASSSPSEAFFGQGTRLTVV.

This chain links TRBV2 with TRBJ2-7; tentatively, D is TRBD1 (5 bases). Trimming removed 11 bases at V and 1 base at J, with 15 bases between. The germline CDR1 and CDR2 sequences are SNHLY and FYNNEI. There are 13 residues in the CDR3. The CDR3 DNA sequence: TGTGCCTTAACTAAGACAGATTCCTACGAGCAGTACTTC. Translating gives CALTKTDSYEQYF.

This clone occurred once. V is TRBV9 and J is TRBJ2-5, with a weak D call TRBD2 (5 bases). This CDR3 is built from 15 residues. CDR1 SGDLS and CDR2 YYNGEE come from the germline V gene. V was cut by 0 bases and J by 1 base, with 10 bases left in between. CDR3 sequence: CASSVAGNPQETQYF. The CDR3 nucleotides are TGTGCCAGCAGCGTAGCCGGGAACCCCCAAGAGACCCAGTACTTC. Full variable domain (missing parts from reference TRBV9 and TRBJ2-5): DSGVTQTPKHLITATGQRVTLRCSPRSGDLSVYWYQQSLDQGLQFLIQYYNGEERAKGNILERFSAQQFPDLHSELNLSSLELGDSALYFCASSVAGNPQETQYFGPGTRLLVL.

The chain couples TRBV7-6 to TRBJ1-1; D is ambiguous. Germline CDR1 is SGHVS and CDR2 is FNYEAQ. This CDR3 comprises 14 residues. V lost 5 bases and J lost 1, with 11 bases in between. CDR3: CASSIKTANTEAFF. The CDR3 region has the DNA TGTGCCAGCAGCATCAAAACTGCGAACACTGAAGCTTTCTTT.

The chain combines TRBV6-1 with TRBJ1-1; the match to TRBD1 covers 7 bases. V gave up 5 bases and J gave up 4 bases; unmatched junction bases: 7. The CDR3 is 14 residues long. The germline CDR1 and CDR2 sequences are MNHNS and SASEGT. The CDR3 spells CASSPGTVGTEAFF. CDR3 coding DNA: TGTGCCAGCAGTCCCGGGACAGTGGGCACTGAAGCTTTCTTT.

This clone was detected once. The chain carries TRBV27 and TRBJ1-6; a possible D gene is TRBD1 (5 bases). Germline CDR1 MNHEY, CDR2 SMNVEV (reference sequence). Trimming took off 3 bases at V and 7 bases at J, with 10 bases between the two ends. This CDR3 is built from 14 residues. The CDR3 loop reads CASSLAGRNSPLHF. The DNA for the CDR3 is TGTGCCAGCAGTTTGGCAGGGAGGAATTCACCCCTCCACTTT.

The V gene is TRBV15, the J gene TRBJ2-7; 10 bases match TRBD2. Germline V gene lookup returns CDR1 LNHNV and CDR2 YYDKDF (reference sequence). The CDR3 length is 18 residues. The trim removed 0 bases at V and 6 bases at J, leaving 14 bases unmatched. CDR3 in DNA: TGTGCCACCAGCAGAGAGCGGAGACTAGCGGGTGTTTTCGTCGAGCAGTACTTC. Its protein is CATSRERRLAGVFVEQYF.

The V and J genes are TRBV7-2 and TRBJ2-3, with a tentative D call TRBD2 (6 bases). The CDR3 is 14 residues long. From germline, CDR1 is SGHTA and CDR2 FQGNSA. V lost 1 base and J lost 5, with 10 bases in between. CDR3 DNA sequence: TGTGCCAGCAGCTTAGGGCGGGAAAGAGATACGCAGTATTTT. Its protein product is CASSLGRERDTQYF.

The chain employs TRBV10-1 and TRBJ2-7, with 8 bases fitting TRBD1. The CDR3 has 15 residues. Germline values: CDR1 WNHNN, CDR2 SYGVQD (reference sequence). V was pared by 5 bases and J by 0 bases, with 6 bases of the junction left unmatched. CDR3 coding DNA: TGCGCCAGCAGTCCCGGACAGGGTAGCTCCTACGAGCAGTACTTC. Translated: CASSPGQGSSYEQYF.

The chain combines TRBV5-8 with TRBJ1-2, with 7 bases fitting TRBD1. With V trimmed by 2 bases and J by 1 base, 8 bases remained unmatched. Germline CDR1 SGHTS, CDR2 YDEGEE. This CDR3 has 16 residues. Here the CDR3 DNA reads TGTGCCAGCAGCTTAGCTATCCGGGACAGTAACTATGGCTACACCTTC. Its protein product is CASSLAIRDSNYGYTF.

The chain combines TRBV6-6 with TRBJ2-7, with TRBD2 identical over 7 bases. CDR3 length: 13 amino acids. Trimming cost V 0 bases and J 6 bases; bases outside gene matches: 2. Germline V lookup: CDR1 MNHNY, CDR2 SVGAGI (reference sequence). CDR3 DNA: TGTGCCAGCAGTTACTCTTCGGGGGGCGAGCAGTACTTC. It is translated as CASSYSSGGEQYF.